This T cell receptor beta chain is from a study of T cell repertoires in cytomegalovirus infection. Study-level points and caveats: Dominating the ex vivo response were TCR beta clonotypes that were CMV-specific and HLA-C-restricted.

CDR1 and CDR2 from the germline V gene are MGHDK and SYGVNS. Deletions cut 3 bases from V and 4 bases from J, with 13 bases between. This CDR3 is 14 amino acids long. With regard to this clonotype: The antigen remains undetermined.

TCRdb re-called the reads with MiXCR, one entry per CDR3 protein. The sample has around 320,000 distinct CDR3 sequences, around a tenth seen once; the top ten hold around 4.5%. This TCR derives from a human donor in good health (CMV status not recorded). Some clones in this sample may be carry-over from other donors' samples. The sample was PBMCs. The chain joins TRBV25-1 to TRBJ2-7, with D possibly matching TRBD1 (5 bases). CDR3 DNA sequence: TGTGCCAGCAGTGAGGTAGGGGTCAGGTACGAGCAGTACTTC. Translated: CASSEVGVRYEQYF.